This TCR beta chain was sequenced for a study of radiotherapy plus CTLA-4 blockade in lung cancer. This clone was seen more than once but under ten times. Assay used: immunoSEQ multiplex PCR; TCRdb lists only in-frame clones, some missing. The sample carries 45,000 or so clones, 55% to 80% recorded once. V was pared by 3 bases and J by 13 bases, with 10 bases between. This CDR3 spans 11 amino acids. In germline, CDR1 is MDHEN, CDR2 SYDVKM. The source was peripheral blood, collected from a patient treated with radiotherapy plus ipilimumab. J is TRBJ2-1 and V is TRBV28; D might be TRBD2 (6 bases). This sequence was found in a human donor with non-small cell lung cancer who had a complete response to radiotherapy plus ipilimumab. CDR3 in amino acids: CASSLWEAQFF. The DNA for the CDR3 is TGTGCCAGCAGTTTGTGGGAGGCCCAGTTCTTC.